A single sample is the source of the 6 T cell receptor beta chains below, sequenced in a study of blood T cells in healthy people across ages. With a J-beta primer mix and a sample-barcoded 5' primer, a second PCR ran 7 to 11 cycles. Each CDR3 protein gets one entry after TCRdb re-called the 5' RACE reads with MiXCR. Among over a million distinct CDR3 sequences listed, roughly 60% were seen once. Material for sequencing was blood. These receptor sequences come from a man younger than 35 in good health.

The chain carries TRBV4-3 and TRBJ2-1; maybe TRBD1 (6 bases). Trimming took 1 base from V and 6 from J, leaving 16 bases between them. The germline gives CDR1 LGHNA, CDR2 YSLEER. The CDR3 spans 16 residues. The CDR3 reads CASSQGIHREGNEQFF. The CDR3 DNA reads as TGCGCCAGCAGCCAAGGGATCCACAGGGAAGGCAATGAGCAGTTCTTC.

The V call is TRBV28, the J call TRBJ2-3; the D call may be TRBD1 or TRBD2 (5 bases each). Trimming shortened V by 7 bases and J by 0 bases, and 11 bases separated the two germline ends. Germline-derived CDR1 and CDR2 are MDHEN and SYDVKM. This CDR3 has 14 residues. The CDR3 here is CASTIWGSTDTQYF. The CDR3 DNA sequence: TGTGCCAGCACCATATGGGGGAGCACAGATACGCAGTATTTT.

The DNA of the CDR3 is TGCAGTGCTAGCCGGGACACCGAGGCAGATACGCAGTATTTT. This gives the protein CSASRDTEADTQYF. The chain uses TRBV20-1 and TRBJ2-3; the D gene is possibly TRBD1 (6 bases). Trimming removed 3 bases at V and 4 bases at J, with 14 bases between. Per germline, CDR1 DFQATT and CDR2 SNEGSKA (reference sequence). This CDR3 has 14 amino acids.

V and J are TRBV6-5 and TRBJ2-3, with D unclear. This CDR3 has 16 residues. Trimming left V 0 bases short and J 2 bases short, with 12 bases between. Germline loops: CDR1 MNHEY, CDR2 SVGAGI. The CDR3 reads CASSYSVGVPTDTQYF. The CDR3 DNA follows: TGTGCCAGCAGTTACTCGGTCGGAGTCCCCACAGATACGCAGTATTTT.

The CDR3 sequence: CASSEIQEEHEQYF. CDR3 DNA: TGTGCCAGCAGTGAAATACAGGAGGAGCACGAGCAGTACTTC. The rearrangement links TRBV2 to TRBJ2-7; either TRBD1 or TRBD2 may fit D (5 bases each). CDR1 and CDR2 (germline): SNHLY, FYNNEI. This CDR3 has 14 residues. V was pared by 2 bases and J by 5 bases, with 13 bases between.

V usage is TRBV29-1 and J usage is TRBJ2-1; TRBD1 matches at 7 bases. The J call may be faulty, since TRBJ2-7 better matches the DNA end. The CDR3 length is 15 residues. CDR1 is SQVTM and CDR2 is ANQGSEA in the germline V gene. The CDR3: CSVRQGAFSYNEQYF. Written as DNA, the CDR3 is TGCAGCGTCCGACAGGGAGCTTTCTCCTACAATGAGCAGTACTTC.